Sequencing of this T cell receptor (beta chain) was carried out in a study of technical replicates of blood from several donors. Profiling relied on immunoSEQ multiplex PCR, and the TCRdb table lists in-frame clones only, not all of them. The data show approximately 75,000 clones, with approximately 80% seen just once and around 4% held by the top ten. The length of the CDR3 is 13 residues. V shed 6 bases and J 6 bases; nucleotides not matched to a gene: 2. Germline V gives CDR1 LNHNV, CDR2 YYDKDF (reference sequence). The receptor was isolated from a human donor in good health. Some clones in this sample may be carry-over from other donors' samples. Sequencing used PBMCs. The chain is built from TRBV15 and TRBJ2-1; 10 bases are a match to TRBD1. The DNA of the CDR3 is TGTGCCACCAGGACAGGGGGCGGCAATGAGCAGTTCTTC. Residues: CATRTGGGNEQFF.